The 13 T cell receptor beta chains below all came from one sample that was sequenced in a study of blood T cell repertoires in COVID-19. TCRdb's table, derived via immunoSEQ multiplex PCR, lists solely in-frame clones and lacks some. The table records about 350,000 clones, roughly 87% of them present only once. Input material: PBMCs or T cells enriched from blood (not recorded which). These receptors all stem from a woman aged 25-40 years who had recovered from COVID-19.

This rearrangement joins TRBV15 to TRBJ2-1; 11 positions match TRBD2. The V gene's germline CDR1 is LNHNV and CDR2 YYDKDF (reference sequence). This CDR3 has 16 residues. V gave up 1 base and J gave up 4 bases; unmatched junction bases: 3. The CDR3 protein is CATSRVSSGGYNEQFF. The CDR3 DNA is TGTGCCACCAGCAGAGTGTCTAGCGGGGGGTACAATGAGCAGTTCTTC.

The CDR3 sequence is CASSSGTSGVYEQYF. CDR3 bases: TGTGCCAGCAGCTCTGGGACTAGCGGGGTTTACGAGCAGTACTTC. V usage is TRBV7-9 and J usage is TRBJ2-7, with TRBD2 matching 13 bases. This CDR3 spans 15 amino acids. Germline V gene data show CDR1 as SEHNR and CDR2 as FQNEAQ (reference sequence). Trimming removed 4 bases from V and 4 bases from J; junction bases left unmatched: 4.

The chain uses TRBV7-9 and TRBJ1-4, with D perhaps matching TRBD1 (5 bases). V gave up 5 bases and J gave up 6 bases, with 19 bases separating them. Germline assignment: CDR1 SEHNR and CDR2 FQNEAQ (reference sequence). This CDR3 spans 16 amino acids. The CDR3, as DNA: TGTGCCAGCAGCCTTCAATGGGGGGATTTCGATGAAAAACTGTTTTTT. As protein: CASSLQWGDFDEKLFF.

CDR3 sequence: CALRRGSTDTQYF. The CDR3 coding sequence is TGTGCCCTTAGGCGGGGGAGCACAGATACGCAGTATTTT. The chain employs TRBV6-5 and TRBJ2-3; 7 bases align to TRBD2. Germline V gene sequence: CDR1 MNHEY, CDR2 SVGAGI. After removal of 11 bases from V and 0 bases from J, the junction contained 5 bases not matched to a gene. This CDR3 has 13 amino acids.

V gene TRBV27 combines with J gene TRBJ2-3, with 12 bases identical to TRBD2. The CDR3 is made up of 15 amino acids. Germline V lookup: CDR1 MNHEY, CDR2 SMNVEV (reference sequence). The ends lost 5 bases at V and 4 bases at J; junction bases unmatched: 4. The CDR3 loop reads CASSATSGGSDTQYF. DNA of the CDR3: TGTGCCAGCAGTGCGACTAGCGGGGGATCAGATACGCAGTATTTT.

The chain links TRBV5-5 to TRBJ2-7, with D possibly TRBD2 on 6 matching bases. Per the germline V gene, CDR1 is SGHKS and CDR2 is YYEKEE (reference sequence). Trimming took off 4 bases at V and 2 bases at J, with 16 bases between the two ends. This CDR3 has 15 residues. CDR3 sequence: CASSGRGWGAYEQYF. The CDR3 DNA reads TGTGCCAGCAGCGGACGGGGGTGGGGTGCCTACGAGCAGTACTTC.

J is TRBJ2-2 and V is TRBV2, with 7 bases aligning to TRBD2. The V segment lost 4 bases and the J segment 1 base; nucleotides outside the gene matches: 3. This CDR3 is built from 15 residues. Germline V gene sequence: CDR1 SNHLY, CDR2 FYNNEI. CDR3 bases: TGTGCCAGCAGTGTTCAGCGGGGGAACACCGGGGAGCTGTTTTTT. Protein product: CASSVQRGNTGELFF.

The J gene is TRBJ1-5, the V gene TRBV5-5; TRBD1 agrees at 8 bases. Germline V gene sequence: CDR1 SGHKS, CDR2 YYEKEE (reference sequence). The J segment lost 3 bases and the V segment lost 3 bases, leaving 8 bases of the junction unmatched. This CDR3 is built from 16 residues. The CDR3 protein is CASSWGQGAFNQPQHF. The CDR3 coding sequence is TGTGCCAGCAGCTGGGGTCAGGGGGCGTTCAATCAGCCCCAGCATTTT.

CDR3 sequence (DNA): TGTGCCAGCAGCCCAGGGGCTGGAAACACCATATATTTT. Translating it yields CASSPGAGNTIYF. The V call is TRBV9, the J call TRBJ1-3; possible D gene TRBD1, 6 bases. The CDR3 length is 13 residues. Trimming took off 4 bases at V and 2 bases at J, with 7 bases between the two ends. Germline V gene data show CDR1 as SGDLS and CDR2 as YYNGEE. Full variable domain (rest looked up from reference TRBV9 and TRBJ1-3): DSGVTQTPKHLITATGQRVTLRCSPRSGDLSVYWYQQSLDQGLQFLIQYYNGEERAKGNILERFSAQQFPDLHSELNLSSLELGDSALYFCASSPGAGNTIYFGEGSWLTVV.

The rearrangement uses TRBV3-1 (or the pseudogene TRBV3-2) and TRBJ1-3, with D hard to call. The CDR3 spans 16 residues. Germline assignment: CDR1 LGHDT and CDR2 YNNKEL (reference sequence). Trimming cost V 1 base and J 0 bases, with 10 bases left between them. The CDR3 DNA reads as TGTGCCAGCAGCCAAGTGCCGGGATCCTCTGGAAACACCATATATTTT. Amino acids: CASSQVPGSSGNTIYF.

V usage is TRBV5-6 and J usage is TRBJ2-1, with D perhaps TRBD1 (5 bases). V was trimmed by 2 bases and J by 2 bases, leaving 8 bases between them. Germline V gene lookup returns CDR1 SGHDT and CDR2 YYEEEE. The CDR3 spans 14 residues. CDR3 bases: TGTGCCAGCAGCTTTGAGGACACCTACAATGAGCAGTTCTTC. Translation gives CASSFEDTYNEQFF.

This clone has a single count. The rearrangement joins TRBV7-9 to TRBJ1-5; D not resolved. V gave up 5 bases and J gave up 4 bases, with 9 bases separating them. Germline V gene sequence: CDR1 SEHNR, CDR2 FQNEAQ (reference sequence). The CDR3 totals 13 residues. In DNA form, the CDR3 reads TGTGCCAGCAGCAAGGAGGCTAATCAGCCCCAGCATTTT. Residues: CASSKEANQPQHF.

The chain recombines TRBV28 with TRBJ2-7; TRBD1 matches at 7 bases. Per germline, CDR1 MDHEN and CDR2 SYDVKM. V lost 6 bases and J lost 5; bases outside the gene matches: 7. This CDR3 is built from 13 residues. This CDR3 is CASRATGLHEQYF. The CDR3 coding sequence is TGTGCCAGCAGAGCGACAGGGTTACACGAGCAGTACTTC.